This T cell receptor beta chain comes out of a study of blood T cell repertoires in COVID-19. Study as a whole: Samples taken during acute and convalescent COVID-19 were collected in the United States, Italy and Spain. PBMCs, B-cell-depleted T cells, or T cells were the source of the cDNA or gDNA that made up the material.

Authors' data handling: Scientists estimated how many nucleated cells there were by amplifying reference gene primers. Clones were read by immunoSEQ multiplex PCR, and TCRdb kept only the in-frame ones, dropping some. The DNA gave D and trimming, while V, J and clone size come from that table. Here the sample spans over 250,000 clones, about 85% being singletons. Germline CDR1 SNHLY, CDR2 FYNNEI. The V and J ends lost 5 bases and 4 bases, in that order; junction bases with no gene match: 7. The CDR3 runs to 15 residues. Sequenced: peripheral blood. The chain uses TRBV2 and TRBJ2-2; TRBD2 matches at 7 bases. The sequence derives from a human donor in a cohort sampled during active COVID-19. The CDR3 nucleotides are TGTGCCAGCAGTCTAGCGGCGAGGGGCACCGGGGAGCTGTTTTTT. Its protein is CASSLAARGTGELFF. The complete variable domain, with remaining parts taken from reference TRBV2 and TRBJ2-2, reads EPEVTQTPSHQVTQMGQEVILRCVPISNHLYFYWYRQILGQKVEFLVSFYNNEISEKSEIFDDQFSVERPDGSNFTLKIRSTKLEDSAMYFCASSLAARGTGELFFGEGSRLTVL.